This T cell receptor beta chain was profiled in a study of graft-versus-host responses after intestinal transplantation. Study in general: Grafts that recipients had were multivisceral, liver-intestinal, or isolated intestinal transplants. The whole recipient group had anti-thymocyte globulin induction followed by tacrolimus and steroids for around three years. Study results and caveats: High graft-versus-host to host-versus-graft T cell clonal ratios marked allografts of patients with graft-donor macrochimerism. Recipient marrow held GvH clones, some first seen in ileum or blood.

A word on this clone: What it binds is not known.

Profiled with immunoSEQ multiplex PCR; TCRdb holds only in-frame clones, not every one. The sample holds roughly 120,000 clones, about 93% seen once. The V and J ends lost 4 bases and 3 bases, in that order; junction bases with no gene match: 5. Germline CDR1 and CDR2: MGHRA and YSYEKL. The CDR3 is 15 residues long. This receptor was identified in a human donor who received an intestinal transplant. The sample in question was unstimulated CD4+ T cells sorted from spleen or lymph node cells, obtained before intestinal transplant. The chain has TRBV4-1 and TRBJ2-3, with TRBD1 identical over 9 bases. The CDR3 DNA follows: TGCGCCAGCAGCCGAGGGACAGGGAGAACAGATACGCAGTATTTT. It encodes CASSRGTGRTDTQYF.